This passage covers 14 T cell receptor beta chains from one sample sequenced in a study of blood T cell repertoires in COVID-19. The data were produced by immunoSEQ multiplex PCR, yet TCRdb's version contains in-frame clones alone and is incomplete. The sample has about 180,000 clones, 83% seen once. Sample: peripheral blood. Receptors were obtained from a human donor in a cohort sampled during active COVID-19.

The chain combines TRBV5-1 with TRBJ1-2; the D is unclear. Germline loops: CDR1 SGHRS, CDR2 YFSETQ. Deletions cut 0 bases from V and 4 bases from J, with 10 bases between. The CDR3 has 14 residues. CDR3 in amino acids: CASSLGSGVYGYTF. The DNA for the CDR3 is TGCGCCAGCAGCTTGGGCAGCGGCGTCTATGGCTACACCTTC. Variable domain in full (rest from reference TRBV5-1 and TRBJ1-2): KAGVTQTPRYLIKTRGQQVTLSCSPISGHRSVSWYQQTPGQGLQFLFEYFSETQRNKGNFPGRFSGRQFSNSRSEMNVSTLELGDSALYLCASSLGSGVYGYTFGSGTRLTVV.

This chain joins TRBV2 and TRBJ1-2; 10 bases are shared with TRBD1. J gave up 6 bases and V 6 bases, and 10 bases lay outside the gene matches. CDR1 SNHLY and CDR2 FYNNEI come from the germline V gene. This CDR3 has 15 amino acids. CDR3 DNA: TGTGCCAGCAGCCCTTTTACCGGGACAGGGGATGGCTACACCTTC. It is translated as CASSPFTGTGDGYTF.

This rearrangement joins TRBV5-6 to TRBJ2-5; 8 bases are a match to TRBD1. There are 15 residues in the CDR3. V lost 5 bases and J lost 5; bases outside the gene matches: 11. CDR1 is SGHDT and CDR2 is YYEEEE in the germline V gene. Written as DNA, the CDR3 is TGTGCCAGCAGGGATACAGGGGGGACTCTCGAGACCCAGTACTTC. Protein: CASRDTGGTLETQYF.

The rearrangement links TRBV6-5 to TRBJ2-7; 10 nucleotides agree with TRBD1. The CDR3 runs 14 residues. V shed 8 bases, J shed 2 bases, and the junction held 6 bases outside the gene matches. The V gene's germline CDR1 is MNHEY and CDR2 SVGAGI. For the CDR3, the DNA is TGTGCCAGCGAAGCCGGGACAGGGGCCTACGAGCAGTACTTC. Protein product: CASEAGTGAYEQYF.

The chain joins TRBV5-1 to TRBJ2-6, with 8 bases matching TRBD2. Per the germline V gene, CDR1 is SGHRS and CDR2 is YFSETQ. Trimming took 7 bases from V and 0 from J; bases not matched to a gene: 6. The CDR3 spans 16 residues. This CDR3 is CASALRGVSGANVLTF. CDR3 sequence (DNA): TGCGCCAGCGCCTTGCGGGGGGTCTCTGGGGCCAACGTCCTGACTTTC. Together with reference TRBV5-1 and TRBJ2-6, the CDR3 gives the full variable domain: KAGVTQTPRYLIKTRGQQVTLSCSPISGHRSVSWYQQTPGQGLQFLFEYFSETQRNKGNFPGRFSGRQFSNSRSEMNVSTLELGDSALYLCASALRGVSGANVLTFGAGSRLTVL.

In this sample, this clone turned up once. The rearrangement joins TRBV5-8 to TRBJ2-3; 10 nucleotides match TRBD1. Germline assignment: CDR1 SGHTS and CDR2 YDEGEE. CDR3 size: 15 residues. V gave up 4 bases and J gave up 2 bases; unmatched junction bases: 4. The chain's CDR3 is CASSRTGGNTDTQYF. The CDR3 DNA reads as TGTGCCAGCAGCCGGACAGGGGGAAACACAGATACGCAGTATTTT.

V usage is TRBV27 and J usage is TRBJ1-5; D is undetermined. The germline V and J ends were trimmed by 5 bases and 0 bases, with 17 bases remaining between them. The CDR3 has 17 amino acids. Germline V gene data show CDR1 as MNHEY and CDR2 as SMNVEV (reference sequence). The CDR3 sequence is CASSLFGTVYSNQPQHF. The CDR3 nucleotides read TGTGCCAGCAGTCTGTTCGGAACAGTTTATAGCAATCAGCCCCAGCATTTT.

The chain uses TRBV18 and TRBJ2-1; 8 bases line up with TRBD1. The CDR3 contains 15 residues. In germline, CDR1 is KGHSH, CDR2 LQKENI. V was clipped by 3 bases and J by 6 bases; unmatched bases: 7. CDR3 sequence reads: CASSPPGGALNEQFF. The CDR3 DNA reads as TGTGCCAGCTCACCTCCAGGGGGCGCCCTCAATGAGCAGTTCTTC.

The chain uses TRBV4-2 and TRBJ2-7; TRBD1 agrees at 9 bases. The trim removed 4 bases at V and 0 bases at J, leaving 4 bases unmatched. The CDR3 spans 15 residues. Germline values: CDR1 LGHNA, CDR2 YNFKEQ. The CDR3 DNA follows: TGTGCCAGCAGCCCCGACAGGGGGTACTCCTACGAGCAGTACTTC. Translating gives CASSPDRGYSYEQYF.

The chain links TRBV5-8 to TRBJ2-1, with 7 bases aligning to TRBD1. Looked up from germline, CDR1 is SGHTS and CDR2 is YDEGEE. This CDR3 has 15 amino acids. V lost 0 bases and J lost 0; bases outside the gene matches: 0. This CDR3 is CASSLEGASYNEQFF. The CDR3 DNA reads as TGTGCCAGCAGCTTGGAGGGGGCCTCCTACAATGAGCAGTTCTTC.

V gene TRBV15 combines with J gene TRBJ2-7; 8 bases fit TRBD2. In germline, CDR1 is LNHNV, CDR2 YYDKDF (reference sequence). V lost 5 bases and J lost 4; bases outside the gene matches: 7. CDR3 length equals 14 residues. The CDR3 region is CATSRTGGRYEQYF. The CDR3 DNA reads TGTGCCACCAGCCGCACGGGAGGGAGGTACGAGCAGTACTTC.

This clone was recorded a few times. V usage is TRBV6-4 and J usage is TRBJ2-2; 10 bases are a match to TRBD2. Germline V gene lookup returns CDR1 MRHNA and CDR2 SNTAGT. Trimming took 6 bases from V and 3 from J; bases not matched to a gene: 4. This CDR3 is 15 amino acids long. The CDR3 nucleotides read TGTGCCAGCAGCCGGACTAGCGGTGACACCGGGGAGCTGTTTTTT. It encodes CASSRTSGDTGELFF.

V usage is TRBV7-2 and J usage is TRBJ1-6; 7 nucleotides align to TRBD1. V was pared by 1 base and J by 6 bases, with 6 bases of the junction left unmatched. This CDR3 has 16 residues. Germline V gene data show CDR1 as SGHTA and CDR2 as FQGNSA. CDR3 nucleotides: TGTGCCAGCAGCTTAGGGGGACAGCCAGGTAATTCACCCCTCCACTTT. This encodes CASSLGGQPGNSPLHF.

The rearrangement joins TRBV2 to TRBJ1-6; TRBD1 matches 9 bases. V gave up 6 bases and J gave up 9 bases; unmatched junction bases: 9. This CDR3 has 15 residues. Germline V gene sequence: CDR1 SNHLY, CDR2 FYNNEI. Here the CDR3 reads CASSERQGVGSPLHF. DNA of the CDR3: TGTGCCAGCAGCGAACGACAGGGGGTGGGTTCACCCCTCCACTTT.